This T cell receptor beta chain originates from a study of OX40 agonist ivuxolimab in advanced cancers. On the study more broadly: Partial responses were achieved by three patients, one with hepatocellular carcinoma and two with cutaneous melanoma.

This clone occurred a few times. What it binds is not known. Overall study results and limits: Expanded clones belonging to CD8+ T cells outnumbered, on average, those of CD4+.

Only in-frame clones appear in the TCRdb table, and some are missing; sequencing was by immunoSEQ multiplex PCR. The sample includes about 52,000 clones, roughly nine tenths of them seen just once. V shed 3 bases, J shed 5 bases, and the junction held 5 bases outside the gene matches. The CDR3 is 14 amino acids. In germline, CDR1 is GTSNPN, CDR2 SVGIG (reference sequence). The gene calls are TRBV30 and TRBJ1-5, with TRBD1 matching 9 bases. The source was CD4+ or CD8+ T cells sorted from blood, collected in a trial of the OX40 agonist ivuxolimab. This clonotype originated in an adult with an advanced solid tumor such as melanoma, head and neck, liver or kidney cancer. The DNA for the CDR3 is TGTGCCTGGAGCGGGACAGGGAGCGATCAGCCCCAGCATTTT. It specifies CAWSGTGSDQPQHF.